The 15 T cell receptor beta chains below were found in one sample sequenced in a study of identical twins. TCRdb used MiXCR to reprocess the 5' RACE reads, holding one entry per CDR3 protein. Here the sample spans around 1.7 million distinct CDR3 sequences, more than 30% being singletons. What was sequenced was cord blood. The receptors come from a newborn girl in good health.

J is TRBJ1-5 and V is TRBV6-5, with D possibly matching TRBD1 (5 bases). V was shortened by 6 bases and J by 4 bases, with 13 bases between the two germline ends. Germline CDR1 reads MNHEY; CDR2 reads SVGAGI. The CDR3 is 14 residues long. CDR3 protein: CASSTSGRNQPQHF. The CDR3 DNA reads as TGTGCCAGCAGCACTTCAGGGAGAAATCAGCCCCAGCATTTT.

This clonotype was seen only a few times. The chain carries TRBV20-1 and TRBJ2-3; the D is unclear. V was shortened by 0 bases and J by 6 bases, with 10 bases between the two germline ends. The V gene's germline CDR1 is DFQATT and CDR2 SNEGSKA (reference sequence). The CDR3 is 13 residues long. CDR3 DNA: TGCAGTGCTAGAGAAGGGTTTGGGGATACGCAGTATTTT. Translating gives CSAREGFGDTQYF.

The chain links TRBV20-1 to TRBJ2-1; 8 bases agree with TRBD2. In germline, CDR1 is DFQATT, CDR2 SNEGSKA (reference sequence). V gave up 2 bases and J gave up 2 bases; unmatched junction bases: 5. The CDR3 is 15 residues long. CDR3 sequence (DNA): TGCAGTGCTAGAACTCGGACTAGCCCCTACAATGAGCAGTTCTTC. As protein: CSARTRTSPYNEQFF.

This clonotype has only a few counts. The chain employs TRBV12-3 or TRBV12-4 and TRBJ2-3; TRBD1 matches 8 bases. The CDR3 is 16 amino acids. The V and J ends lost 5 bases and 4 bases, in that order; junction bases with no gene match: 11. CDR3 sequence: CASSTPDRATADTQYF. CDR3 in DNA: TGTGCCAGCAGTACCCCGGACAGGGCAACAGCAGATACGCAGTATTTT.

The gene calls are TRBV4-1 and TRBJ2-5; TRBD1 or TRBD2 may be the D gene (5 bases each). The CDR3 loop spans 15 amino acids. With 1 base removed from V and 11 bases from J, the gap between germline ends came to 20 bases. Germline V gene sequence: CDR1 MGHRA, CDR2 YSYEKL. The CDR3 loop reads CASSQVGRAANEQYF. The CDR3 DNA reads as TGCGCCAGCAGCCAAGTGGGACGGGCAGCCAATGAGCAGTACTTC.

The chain has TRBV5-1 and TRBJ1-4, with a weak D call TRBD1 (5 bases). The CDR3 covers 14 residues. The germline CDR1 and CDR2 sequences are SGHRS and YFSETQ. Trimming left V 1 base short and J 7 bases short, with 11 bases between. For the CDR3, the DNA is TGCGCCAGCAGCTTGCGGGGACCCGTTGAAAAACTGTTTTTT. It is translated as CASSLRGPVEKLFF.

The table lists this clonotype with a few counts. The chain couples TRBV20-1 to TRBJ1-6; TRBD1 matches 9 bases. V shed 5 bases, J shed 10 bases, and the junction held 6 bases outside the gene matches. This CDR3 region has 13 residues. Per the germline V gene, CDR1 is DFQATT and CDR2 is SNEGSKA (reference sequence). The CDR3 DNA reads as TGCAGTGCTCCCCGGACAGGGGACTCACCCCTCCACTTT. Translating gives CSAPRTGDSPLHF.

J is TRBJ2-1 and V is TRBV7-2; 10 bases are shared with TRBD2. The CDR3 has 15 amino acids. Germline V gives CDR1 SGHTA, CDR2 FQGNSA. V gave up 6 bases and J gave up 9 bases; unmatched junction bases: 11. The CDR3, as DNA: TGTGCCAGCAGATTAAAGCGGGAGGGCCCGGGTGAGCAGTTCTTC. As protein: CASRLKREGPGEQFF.

The sample holds a few counts of this clonotype. The chain uses TRBV5-6 and TRBJ2-4; 9 positions agree with TRBD1. Per germline, CDR1 SGHDT and CDR2 YYEEEE. CDR3 length: 17 amino acids. Trimming took 4 bases from V and 2 from J; bases not matched to a gene: 10. The CDR3 nucleotides read TGTGCCAGCAGCCCTTTCTCTACAGGGGGCCCCAAAAACATTCAGTACTTC. It yields the protein CASSPFSTGGPKNIQYF.

The CDR3 DNA reads TGTGCCAGCAGTTTTCCGGGACTAGCGGTAGAAGCCTACGAGCAGTACTTC. Protein sequence: CASSFPGLAVEAYEQYF. The rearrangement links TRBV28 to TRBJ2-7; 11 bases align to TRBD2. The length of the CDR3 is 17 residues. Germline loops: CDR1 MDHEN, CDR2 SYDVKM. V shed 3 bases and J 2 bases; nucleotides not matched to a gene: 9.

The V gene is TRBV20-1, the J gene TRBJ2-3; 9 nucleotides align to TRBD1. CDR3 size: 14 residues. Germline CDR1 is DFQATT and CDR2 is SNEGSKA (reference sequence). The V segment lost 1 base and the J segment 2 bases; nucleotides outside the gene matches: 1. CDR3 coding DNA: TGCAGTGCTAGAGGGACAGGGGCCACAGATACGCAGTATTTT. Translation gives CSARGTGATDTQYF.

This clonotype was seen a few times. The CDR3 spells CASSDSGSPPYEQYF. In DNA, the CDR3 is TGTGCCAGCAGCGATAGCGGGAGTCCCCCCTACGAGCAGTACTTC. The chain is built from TRBV25-1 and TRBJ2-7; 9 positions agree with TRBD2. The CDR3 covers 15 residues. The germline gives CDR1 MGHDK, CDR2 SYGVNS. V trimming: 6 bases; J trimming: 2 bases; junction bases outside the gene matches: 8.

The chain recombines TRBV4-2 with TRBJ1-4, with D perhaps TRBD1 (5 bases). In germline, CDR1 is LGHNA, CDR2 YNFKEQ. The CDR3 totals 13 residues. V was clipped by 4 bases and J by 3 bases, with 6 bases between them. CDR3 DNA: TGTGCCAGCAGCCGACAGTCTAATGAAAAACTGTTTTTT. Translating gives CASSRQSNEKLFF.

The chain has TRBV5-1 and TRBJ2-3; the match to TRBD2 covers 9 bases. The germline V gene encodes CDR1 SGHRS and CDR2 YFSETQ. CDR3 length equals 14 residues. V shed 0 bases, J shed 5 bases, and the junction held 1 base outside the gene matches. The CDR3 coding sequence is TGCGCCAGCAGCTTGGAGCGGGAGGTAGATACGCAGTATTTT. Its translation: CASSLEREVDTQYF.

The chain employs TRBV20-1 and TRBJ2-4, with 8 nucleotides matching TRBD1. The CDR3 loop spans 17 amino acids. V was pared by 5 bases and J by 9 bases, with 21 bases of the junction left unmatched. Germline CDR1 reads DFQATT; CDR2 reads SNEGSKA (reference sequence). CDR3 nucleotides: TGCAGTGCTCATCATTCAGGGGGCGCTCTGGAAAACCGCATTCAGTACTTC. It translates to CSAHHSGGALENRIQYF.